The 18 T cell receptor beta chains presented below share a single source sample, sequenced in a study of identical twins. TCRdb reanalysed the 5' RACE reads using MiXCR and keeps one entry per CDR3 protein. The sample shows 500,000 to 650,000 distinct CDR3 sequences, 7.1% of them seen only once. These sequences were also reported in another study, on yellow fever vaccine responses in identical twins.

Specimen: PBMCs. The receptors shown here come from a woman between 18 and 30 years old in good health.

This clonotype was observed at least ten times. The rearrangement links TRBV29-1 to TRBJ2-1; D is uncertain. The V gene's germline CDR1 is SQVTM and CDR2 ANQGSEA. The CDR3 contains 12 residues. The V end lost 5 bases, the J end lost 5 bases, and 10 bases lay between the germline ends. The CDR3 loop reads CSVLGIDNEQFF. CDR3 nucleotide sequence: TGCAGCGTTTTGGGTATCGACAATGAGCAGTTCTTC.

In this sample, this clonotype turned up many times. V gene TRBV29-1 combines with J gene TRBJ2-2; D gene ambiguous. The CDR3 is made up of 12 amino acids. The germline gives CDR1 SQVTM, CDR2 ANQGSEA. Between the trimmed V and J ends, which lost 8 bases and 6 bases, there was a span of 13 bases. CDR3 sequence reads: CSLRTTAGELFF. CDR3 DNA sequence: TGCAGCTTGCGTACTACGGCCGGGGAGCTGTTTTTT.

CDR3 residues: CASSPSGVEGQFF. CDR3 DNA sequence: TGTGCCAGCAGCCCTTCAGGGGTCGAAGGGCAGTTCTTC. The V gene is TRBV28, the J gene TRBJ2-1; D is possibly TRBD1 (6 bases). CDR3 length equals 13 residues. V shed 6 bases and J shed 12 bases, with 18 bases lying between them. In germline, CDR1 is MDHEN, CDR2 SYDVKM. Together with reference TRBV28 and TRBJ2-1, the CDR3 gives the full variable domain: DVKVTQSSRYLVKRTGEKVFLECVQDMDHENMFWYRQDPGLGLRLIYFSYDVKMKEKGDIPEGYSVSREKKERFSLILESASTNQTSMYLCASSPSGVEGQFFGPGTRLTVL.

This clonotype has only a few counts. The CDR3 loop reads CASSAPSGDGFF. For the CDR3, the DNA is TGTGCCAGCAGCGCACCCTCGGGAGATGGGTTCTTC. The chain joins TRBV5-4 to TRBJ2-1; tentative D call: TRBD2 (6 bases). Per germline, CDR1 SGHNT and CDR2 YYREEE (reference sequence). The V end lost 4 bases, the J end lost 15 bases, and 17 bases lay between the germline ends. This CDR3 has 12 amino acids.

At least ten counts were recorded for this clonotype. The chain is built from TRBV28 and TRBJ2-3, with 7 bases fitting TRBD1. CDR3 size: 15 residues. Germline V gene lookup returns CDR1 MDHEN and CDR2 SYDVKM. V trimming: 6 bases; J trimming: 2 bases; junction bases outside the gene matches: 8. This chain's CDR3 is CASRVQGSDTDTQYF. The CDR3 DNA reads as TGTGCCAGCAGGGTACAGGGGAGTGACACAGATACGCAGTATTTT.

The V and J genes are TRBV7-7 and TRBJ1-4; D is ambiguous. Trimming shortened V by 5 bases and J by 3 bases, and 7 bases separated the two germline ends. Germline V gene lookup returns CDR1 SSHAT and CDR2 FNYEAQ (reference sequence). The CDR3 is 13 residues long. The CDR3 region is CASSKVANEKLFF. The CDR3 DNA reads as TGTGCCAGCAGCAAAGTGGCTAATGAAAAACTGTTTTTT. Based on the CDR3 plus reference TRBV7-7 and TRBJ1-4, the full variable domain is GAGVSQSPRYKVTKRGQDVTLRCDPISSHATLYWYQQALGQGPEFLTYFNYEAQPDKSGLPSDRFSAERPEGSISTLTIQRTEQRDSAMYRCASSKVANEKLFFGSGTQLSVL.

This clonotype was detected ten times or more. The chain has TRBV12-3 or TRBV12-4 and TRBJ1-5, with TRBD1 matching 10 bases. The CDR3 consists of 15 residues. With V trimmed by 5 bases and J by 5 bases, 6 bases remained unmatched. The CDR3 loop reads CASSPGQGNHQPQHF. For the CDR3, the DNA is TGTGCCAGCAGTCCGGGACAGGGGAATCATCAGCCCCAGCATTTT.

This clonotype was recorded many times. The CDR3 reads CSAPHLAGVEQFF. The DNA for the CDR3 is TGCAGTGCTCCCCACCTAGCGGGGGTTGAGCAGTTCTTC. This chain links TRBV20-1 with TRBJ2-1; 10 bases line up with TRBD2. In germline, CDR1 is DFQATT, CDR2 SNEGSKA (reference sequence). CDR3 length: 13 residues. V was pared by 5 bases and J by 9 bases, with 7 bases of the junction left unmatched.

This clonotype was detected ten times or more. The rearrangement joins TRBV9 to TRBJ2-1; 12 bases agree with TRBD2. The V and J ends lost 4 bases and 9 bases, in that order; junction bases with no gene match: 5. This CDR3 is built from 14 residues. Germline V CDR1 and CDR2: SGDLS, YYNGEE. The CDR3 DNA reads TGTGCCAGCAGCCCCCGGACTAGCGGGGCTGAGCAGTTCTTC. Its translation is CASSPRTSGAEQFF.

The table lists this clonotype with many counts. V and J are TRBV12-3 or TRBV12-4 and TRBJ1-2, with TRBD1 matching 8 bases. V dropped 4 bases and J dropped 4; count of bases not matched to a gene: 5. This CDR3 contains 14 residues. The CDR3 protein is CASSSGQGTYGYTF. In DNA, the CDR3 is TGTGCCAGCAGTTCTGGACAGGGCACCTATGGCTACACCTTC.

About this clonotype: A far larger clone is a single base away, which makes a read error likely. The chain joins TRBV12-3 or TRBV12-4 to TRBJ2-3, with TRBD2 matching over 8 bases. This CDR3 has 13 residues. This CDR3 reads CASSLAGGDMQYF. The CDR3 DNA follows: TGTGCCAGCAGTTTGGCGGGAGGCGATATGCAGTATTTT.

A few counts support this clonotype. This sequence joins TRBV7-9 and TRBJ2-5; 8 bases are shared with TRBD1. Looked up from germline, CDR1 is SEHNR and CDR2 is FQNEAQ (reference sequence). V gave up 0 bases and J gave up 4 bases; unmatched junction bases: 4. The CDR3 runs 15 residues. CDR3 bases: TGTGCCAGCAGCTTAGCGGGACAGGCGGGAGAGACCCAGTACTTC. Residues: CASSLAGQAGETQYF.

This clonotype has only a few counts. CDR3: CSVEDPLGSSYNEQFF. CDR3 bases: TGCAGCGTTGAAGACCCGCTGGGGAGCTCCTACAATGAGCAGTTCTTC. V is TRBV29-1 and J is TRBJ2-1; D is possibly TRBD2 (5 bases). From germline, CDR1 is SQVTM and CDR2 ANQGSEA. The CDR3 is 16 amino acids. V lost 0 bases, J lost 0 bases, and 12 bases lay in between.

The chain uses TRBV9 and TRBJ2-3, with 7 bases matching TRBD2. The germline V gene has CDR1 SGDLS and CDR2 YYNGEE. The CDR3 covers 18 residues. The junction had 18 bases not matched to a gene; V was cut back by 3 bases and J by 5 bases. Here the CDR3 DNA reads TGTGCCAGCAGCGGGTGGCCCTTGGCGGGAGAGGATGGAGATACGCAGTATTTT. Its protein product is CASSGWPLAGEDGDTQYF.

In this sample, this clonotype turned up a few times. J is TRBJ2-2 and V is TRBV5-1; 9 bases line up with TRBD2. The length of the CDR3 is 18 residues. J was trimmed by 2 bases and V by 1 base; bases with no gene match: 9. CDR1 and CDR2 (germline): SGHRS, YFSETQ. The CDR3 DNA is TGCGCCAGCAGCTTGACAAGATTAGCGGGGGCAAACACCGGGGAGCTGTTTTTT. Translated, it gives CASSLTRLAGANTGELFF.

There are many counts of this clonotype. This chain connects TRBV7-8 to TRBJ2-1; 8 bases line up with TRBD1. From germline, CDR1 is SGHVS and CDR2 FQNEAQ. This CDR3 has 15 amino acids. The J segment lost 4 bases and the V segment lost 5 bases, leaving 7 bases of the junction unmatched. As DNA, the CDR3 is TGTGCCAGCAGCATGGGACAGGAGTCTTACAATGAGCAGTTCTTC. It encodes CASSMGQESYNEQFF.

This chain joins TRBV27 and TRBJ2-7, with D unresolved. CDR1 MNHEY and CDR2 SMNVEV come from the germline V gene (reference sequence). V lost 7 bases and J 4 bases, leaving 11 bases between the germline ends. The CDR3 extends over 12 amino acids. CDR3 residues: CASTFSVYEQYV. CDR3 DNA sequence: TGTGCCAGCACCTTCTCAGTTTACGAGCAGTACGTC.

This clonotype was detected a few times. The CDR3 spells CASSFGARLYGYTF. The CDR3, as DNA: TGTGCCAGCAGCTTCGGCGCTCGTCTCTATGGCTACACCTTC. The gene calls are TRBV13 and TRBJ1-2; D is undetermined. This CDR3 has 14 amino acids. The germline V gene has CDR1 PRHDT and CDR2 FYEKMQ (reference sequence). Trimming took 3 bases from V and 4 from J, leaving 12 bases between them.